The 3 T cell receptor beta chains below all came from one sample that was sequenced in a study of T-cell memory formation after mild COVID-19. TCRdb used MiXCR to reprocess the 5' RACE reads, holding one entry per CDR3 protein. The sample shows more than 350,000 distinct CDR3 sequences, roughly 15% of them seen only once. The sequencing sample was made of PBMCs or a T cell subset sorted from them (not recorded which). The receptors shown here come from a man aged 18 to 30 who had mild COVID-19 (a few samples of this study predate the infection). Cell type and time point are not known.

This clonotype showed up just a few times. This chain uses TRBV4-1 with TRBJ1-1, with a weak D call TRBD1 (5 bases). CDR1 is MGHRA and CDR2 is YSYEKL in the germline V gene. This CDR3 has 15 residues. Between the trimmed V and J ends, which lost 4 bases and 4 bases, there was a span of 16 bases. CDR3 coding DNA: TGCGCCAGCAGCCTCATGACGGGGGTGAGCACTGAAGCTTTCTTT. Amino acids: CASSLMTGVSTEAFF.

This clonotype has only a few counts. The rearrangement links TRBV4-3 to TRBJ2-5; TRBD1 might be the D (5 bases). Germline V gene data show CDR1 as LGHNA and CDR2 as YSLEER. V dropped 5 bases and J dropped 0 bases, with 13 bases sitting between them. This CDR3 has 15 residues. The CDR3 DNA follows: TGCGCCAGCAGCTTCCACAGGAGCAACCAAGAGACCCAGTACTTC. Protein product: CASSFHRSNQETQYF.

This clonotype was seen a handful of times. The J gene is TRBJ1-1, the V gene TRBV5-1; D remains ambiguous. CDR1 SGHRS and CDR2 YFSETQ come from the germline V gene. The V gene lost 6 bases and the J gene lost 1 base, with 10 bases spanning the gap. This CDR3 has 13 residues. The CDR3 is CASMGTPNTEAFF. The CDR3 bases are TGCGCCAGCATGGGCACACCGAACACTGAAGCTTTCTTT.